This entry lists 25 T cell receptor beta chains sequenced from one sample in a study of beta chain features in type 1 diabetes. The study reverse transcribed the entire isolated RNA, so it sequenced expressed TCRB transcripts. Here immunoSEQ multiplex PCR was the method, and the copy in TCRdb shows in-frame clones only, minus some. The sample shows approximately 84,000 clones, around 32% of them seen only once. Sequencing was done on a sample of stem cell memory CD4+ T cells from blood. The receptors shown here come from a woman between 18 and 30 years old in good health.

This clone was picked up a small number of times. This chain joins TRBV29-1 and TRBJ2-3, with D perhaps matching TRBD1 (5 bases). There are 14 residues in the CDR3. Trimming removed 4 bases from V and 4 bases from J, with 15 bases in between. Looked up from germline, CDR1 is SQVTM and CDR2 is ANQGSEA. CDR3 loop: CSVGAGSGPDTQYF. CDR3 bases: TGCAGCGTTGGGGCAGGGTCAGGCCCAGATACGCAGTATTTT.

This chain uses TRBV25-1 with TRBJ1-2; D is possibly TRBD1 (5 bases). The V end was cut by 1 base, the J end by 6 bases, with 9 bases between. This CDR3 is 13 amino acids long. From germline, CDR1 is MGHDK and CDR2 SYGVNS. CDR3 sequence: CASSELGGDGYTF. The CDR3 DNA sequence: TGTGCCAGCAGTGAATTGGGGGGTGATGGCTACACCTTC.

This clone was recorded a few times. This chain joins TRBV29-1 and TRBJ2-4; 7 bases align to TRBD1. Germline values: CDR1 SQVTM, CDR2 ANQGSEA. The V segment lost 7 bases and the J segment 7 bases; nucleotides outside the gene matches: 7. The CDR3 sequence is 12 residues long. For the CDR3, the DNA is TGCAGCGCCCGACAGGGTAGGAACATTCAGTACTTC. Translating gives CSARQGRNIQYF.

The chain joins TRBV4-2 to TRBJ2-5; 10 bases line up with TRBD2. Trimming cost V 4 bases and J 3 bases; bases outside gene matches: 5. From germline, CDR1 is LGHNA and CDR2 YNFKEQ. The CDR3 sequence is 15 residues long. The CDR3 sequence is CASSLLAGAEETQYF. In nucleotides, the CDR3 is TGTGCCAGCAGCCTGCTAGCGGGGGCCGAAGAGACCCAGTACTTC.

This clone was detected only a few times. The gene calls are TRBV5-1 and TRBJ2-7, with 8 bases lining up with TRBD1. This CDR3 contains 14 residues. The trim removed 4 bases at V and 5 bases at J, leaving 8 bases unmatched. The germline V gene has CDR1 SGHRS and CDR2 YFSETQ. CDR3 in DNA: TGCGCCAGCAGCCCCGGACAGGGATTTAACGAGCAGTACTTC. It codes for CASSPGQGFNEQYF.

V is TRBV7-2 and J is TRBJ1-2; 8 bases are shared with TRBD1. Germline assignment: CDR1 SGHTA and CDR2 FQGNSA. The CDR3 is made up of 15 amino acids. V shed 5 bases, J shed 8 bases, and the junction held 13 bases outside the gene matches. The CDR3 DNA reads as TGTGCCAGCAGCCAGCGGACAGGGACGTTTGGAGGCTACACCTTC. As protein: CASSQRTGTFGGYTF.

The rearrangement links TRBV27 to TRBJ2-7; D not certain. The length of the CDR3 is 13 residues. The germline CDR1 and CDR2 sequences are MNHEY and SMNVEV (reference sequence). V gave up 5 bases and J gave up 0 bases, with 8 bases separating them. The CDR3 protein is CASSSADSYEQYF. CDR3 bases: TGTGCCAGCAGTAGCGCGGACTCCTACGAGCAGTACTTC.

The chain combines TRBV21-1 with TRBJ1-5; the D segment call TRBD1 is taken from the table without a DNA check. TRBV21-1 is flagged as a pseudogene. The CDR3 is 16 residues long. CDR3 in amino acids: CASSRTQGRSNQPQHF. The CDR3 region has the DNA TGTGCCAGCAGTCGCACGCAGGGCCGAAGCAATCAGCCCCAGCATTTT.

The chain combines TRBV15 with TRBJ1-2; tentatively, D is TRBD1 (6 bases). Germline CDR1 and CDR2: LNHNV and YYDKDF (reference sequence). V dropped 2 bases and J dropped 4 bases, with 14 bases sitting between them. This CDR3 is 15 amino acids long. CDR3 sequence reads: CATSRSDSAVYGYTF. CDR3 DNA: TGTGCCACCAGCAGATCGGACAGCGCCGTCTATGGCTACACCTTC.

The chain recombines TRBV7-2 with TRBJ1-3; D remains ambiguous. This CDR3 has 12 amino acids. With 5 bases removed from V and 4 bases from J, the gap between germline ends came to 6 bases. Germline V CDR1 and CDR2: SGHTA, FQGNSA. CDR3 nucleotide sequence: TGTGCCAGCAGCCCCCAAGGAAACACCATATATTTT. Its translation is CASSPQGNTIYF.

The chain employs TRBV18 and TRBJ2-3; 7 bases are a match to TRBD1. This CDR3 has 15 residues. Germline V gives CDR1 KGHSH, CDR2 LQKENI. V shed 2 bases and J 5 bases; nucleotides not matched to a gene: 7. CDR3 nucleotide sequence: TGTGCCAGCTCACCAGCGGCAGGGGGAGAAGATACGCAGTATTTT. Its protein product is CASSPAAGGEDTQYF.

The CDR3 DNA reads as TGTGCCAGCAGCACAGGGTCCTCTGGAAACACCATATATTTT. This translates into CASSTGSSGNTIYF. The J gene is TRBJ1-3, the V gene TRBV7-8; D is possibly TRBD1 (6 bases). Germline assignment: CDR1 SGHVS and CDR2 FQNEAQ. The CDR3 contains 14 residues. V was trimmed by 5 bases and J by 0 bases, leaving 8 bases between them.

This CDR3 is CASSKDRGRTEAFF. Here the CDR3 DNA reads TGTGCCAGCAGCAAAGACAGGGGGCGAACTGAAGCTTTCTTT. This sequence joins TRBV9 and TRBJ1-1; 10 bases map to TRBD1. This CDR3 is built from 14 residues. Germline assignment: CDR1 SGDLS and CDR2 YYNGEE. Unmatched junction bases numbered 5, after V lost 4 bases and J lost 5 bases.

The V and J genes are TRBV27 and TRBJ2-1; 11 positions agree with TRBD2. The V segment lost 5 bases and the J segment 1 base; nucleotides outside the gene matches: 16. The germline gives CDR1 MNHEY, CDR2 SMNVEV (reference sequence). The CDR3 has 20 amino acids. CDR3 nucleotides: TGTGCCAGCAGTCGTTATGCCCAGACTAGCGGGACCTCTTCCTACAATGAGCAGTTCTTC. Translation: CASSRYAQTSGTSSYNEQFF.

This CDR3 reads CASSFTGDRGGYTF. Written as DNA, the CDR3 is TGTGCCAGCAGCTTTACAGGGGACAGGGGCGGCTACACCTTC. The V gene is TRBV7-2, the J gene TRBJ1-2; TRBD1 aligns across 10 bases. Germline V gives CDR1 SGHTA, CDR2 FQGNSA. V gave up 3 bases and J gave up 8 bases; unmatched junction bases: 6. The CDR3 sequence is 14 residues long.

The chain joins TRBV10-1 to TRBJ2-4; 11 bases match TRBD2. Germline V gene lookup returns CDR1 WNHNN and CDR2 SYGVQD (reference sequence). The V gene end was trimmed by 0 bases and the J gene end by 12 bases; junction bases not matched to a gene: 4. The CDR3 totals 14 residues. CDR3 region: CASSESTSGTPQYF. CDR3 sequence (DNA): TGCGCCAGCAGTGAGTCGACTAGCGGGACACCTCAGTACTTC.

The V call is TRBV12-5, the J call TRBJ1-1, with D unresolved. Germline V CDR1 and CDR2: LGHNT, FRNRAP. The CDR3 runs to 13 residues. V lost 2 bases and J lost 5, with 9 bases in between. The CDR3 DNA follows: TGTGCTAGTGGTTTGCCCGGAGTAACTGAAGCTTTCTTT. This translates into CASGLPGVTEAFF.

This clone was seen repeatedly, ten times or more. The chain uses TRBV7-2 and TRBJ1-2; D is possibly TRBD1 (5 bases). The CDR3 runs to 12 residues. The ends were cut back, 5 bases at V and 6 bases at J, with 10 bases in the middle. Germline assignment: CDR1 SGHTA and CDR2 FQGNSA. This CDR3 is CASSALTDGYTF. CDR3 nucleotides: TGTGCCAGCAGCGCTTTGACAGATGGCTACACCTTC.

A few counts support this clone. This rearrangement joins TRBV18 to TRBJ1-1; maybe TRBD1 (5 bases). The CDR3 runs to 13 residues. Looked up from germline, CDR1 is KGHSH and CDR2 is LQKENI. With 4 bases removed from V and 0 bases from J, the gap between germline ends came to 6 bases. The CDR3 region is CASSLTVNTEAFF. The DNA for the CDR3 is TGTGCCAGCTCACTGACAGTGAACACTGAAGCTTTCTTT.

This chain connects TRBV4-2 to TRBJ2-7, with a possible D match to TRBD1 (7 bases). The germline V and J ends were trimmed by 5 bases and 3 bases, with 14 bases remaining between them. CDR1 and CDR2 (germline): LGHNA, YNFKEQ. The CDR3 length is 14 residues. CDR3 nucleotides: TGTGCCAGCAGCTCCGCGGGACAGCTCTACGAGCAGTACTTC. Its protein is CASSSAGQLYEQYF.

The V call is TRBV4-2, the J call TRBJ1-2; a weak D match, TRBD1 (6 bases). Deletions cut 7 bases from V and 6 bases from J, with 15 bases between. Germline V gene sequence: CDR1 LGHNA, CDR2 YNFKEQ. The CDR3 contains 13 residues. The CDR3 sequence is CASTQGLGHGYTF. DNA of the CDR3: TGTGCCAGCACGCAGGGGCTGGGACATGGCTACACCTTC.

The V gene is TRBV29-1, the J gene TRBJ1-2; 7 nucleotides agree with TRBD1. From germline, CDR1 is SQVTM and CDR2 ANQGSEA. The CDR3 has 14 residues. The V and J ends lost 2 bases and 5 bases, in that order; junction bases with no gene match: 8. CDR3 amino acids: CSVELLAGGYGYTF. CDR3 bases: TGCAGCGTTGAACTCTTGGCAGGGGGGTATGGCTACACCTTC.

The gene calls are TRBV5-6 and TRBJ2-5; the match to TRBD2 covers 7 bases. Germline CDR1 is SGHDT and CDR2 is YYEEEE. This CDR3 spans 16 amino acids. The V and J ends lost 0 bases and 1 base, in that order; junction bases with no gene match: 6. The CDR3, as DNA: TGTGCCAGCAGCTTGGAGCCTAGCGGCACCCAAGAGACCCAGTACTTC. Its translation: CASSLEPSGTQETQYF.

In DNA, the CDR3 is TGTGCCAGCGGGACTACCCGCACCGGGGAGCTGTTTTTT. It encodes CASGTTRTGELFF. This chain uses TRBV19 with TRBJ2-2; 7 bases fit TRBD2. Germline loops: CDR1 LNHDA, CDR2 SQIVND (reference sequence). The CDR3 spans 13 residues. V was pared by 9 bases and J by 4 bases, with 5 bases of the junction left unmatched.

This clone has a handful of counts. The chain has TRBV5-1 and TRBJ2-3; D remains unclear. This CDR3 is 12 amino acids long. V was clipped by 0 bases and J by 4 bases, with 3 bases between them. The germline V gene has CDR1 SGHRS and CDR2 YFSETQ. CDR3 nucleotide sequence: TGCGCCAGCAGCTTGGCCGCAGATACGCAGTATTTT. This sequence encodes CASSLAADTQYF.